Listed here is a single T cell receptor beta chain. This sample's time point: newly diagnosed GD, antithyroid drugs for less than 3 months. The authors made the TCR library using RNA they extracted from PBMCs. Library construction for TCR beta used iRepertoire HTBI primers and Arm-PCR of CDR3 regions. Each CDR3 protein gets one entry after TCRdb re-called the multiplex PCR reads with MiXCR. The sample has about half a million distinct CDR3 sequences, about 12% seen once. V lost 5 bases and J 2 bases, leaving 13 bases between the germline ends. The germline CDR1 and CDR2 sequences are PRHDT and FYEKMQ (reference sequence). CDR3 length: 14 amino acids. This entry is derived from a study of regulatory T cells in long-lasting Graves disease. Whole-study context: Newly diagnosed Graves' patients had taken antithyroid drugs under 3 months.

These records were also assigned to another study, of T cells in Graves' hyperthyroidism and ophthalmopathy. That paper notes: The TCR CDR3 first-round RT-PCR relied on the HTBI primer set. Most clonotypes expanded in the thyroid (above 0.001) were also present in blood. From stable hyperthyroidism, ophthalmopathy was set apart by a 13 V-J model.

The sequences come from peripheral blood mononuclear cells (PBMCs), collected at new diagnosis, from a patient treated with antithyroid drugs. The rearrangement links TRBV13 to TRBJ2-7; D possibly corresponds to TRBD2 (6 bases). The sequence derives from a young woman with Graves disease. The CDR3 here is CASSRAGGAYEQYF. The CDR3, as DNA: TGTGCCAGCAGCCGGGCCGGCGGGGCCTACGAGCAGTACTTC.